This T cell receptor (beta chain) stems from a study of T cell repertoires in cytomegalovirus infection (dated by TCRdb to about 2019). Concerning the study at large: Donor HLA type was relevant to the analysis, because carriage of CMV infection together with the matching HLA type was indicated by public TCR beta signatures. Overall study results and their limits: In the ex vivo response, HLA-C-restricted CMV-specific TCR beta clonotypes were dominant, and in two of eight donors the single most frequent clonotype came from this HLA-C-restricted group. In both this cohort and an independent roughly 350-donor cohort, the cumulative frequency of public TCR beta family members distinguished carriers of CMV infection plus the relevant HLA type.

V trim: 8 bases; J trim: 7 bases; unmatched bases: 3. Taken from cysteine to phenylalanine, the CDR3 has 13 residues. The read is trimmed to its CDR3 DNA, 39 bases read in frame from base 1. The germline V gene gives CDR1 as SGHTA and CDR2 as FQGNSA. This clonotype appeared a few times. Its binding antigen is unknown. There are no base qualities to consult, and no much larger clone falls within one base. The data were produced on an Illumina HiSeq 1500. TCRdb handled the public reads itself, with Q25 trimming in fastp and clone calling in MiXCR, and kept productive beta chains. Here each entry gathers all rows of one CDR3 protein and keeps the most common genes and DNA. In this sample the table shows about 130,000 distinct CDR3 sequences, 20% to 30% of which occur a single time. Roughly 35% of the sample lies in the top ten.

The V and J genes are TRBV7-2 and TRBJ1-6, with TRBD1 identical over 9 junction bases. This TCR was recovered from a human donor in good health (CMV status not recorded). Some clones in this sample may be carry-over from other donors' samples. The sequenced material came from PBMCs, sequenced either directly or after in vitro stimulation (not recorded which). The CDR3 amino acid sequence is: CASGTGYNSPLHF. The nucleotide sequence reads as follows: TGTGCCAGCGGGACAGGGTACAATTCACCCCTCCACTTT.